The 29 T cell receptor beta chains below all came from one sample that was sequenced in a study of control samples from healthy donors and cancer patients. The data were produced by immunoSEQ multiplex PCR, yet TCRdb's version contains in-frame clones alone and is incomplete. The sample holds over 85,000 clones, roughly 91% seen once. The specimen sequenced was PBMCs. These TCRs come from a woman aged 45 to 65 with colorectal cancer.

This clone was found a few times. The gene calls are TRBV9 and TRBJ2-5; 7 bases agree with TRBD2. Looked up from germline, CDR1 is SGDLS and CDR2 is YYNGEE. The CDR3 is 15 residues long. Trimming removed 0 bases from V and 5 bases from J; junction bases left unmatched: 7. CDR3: CASSVGWEGLETQYF. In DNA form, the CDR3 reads TGTGCCAGCAGCGTAGGCTGGGAGGGTCTCGAGACCCAGTACTTC.

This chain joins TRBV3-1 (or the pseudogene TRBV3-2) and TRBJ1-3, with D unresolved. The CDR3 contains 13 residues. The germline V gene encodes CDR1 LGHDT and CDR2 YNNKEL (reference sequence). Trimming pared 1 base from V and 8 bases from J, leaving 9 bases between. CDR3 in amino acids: CASSQVPSDTIYF. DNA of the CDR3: TGTGCCAGCAGCCAAGTCCCGTCGGACACCATATATTTT.

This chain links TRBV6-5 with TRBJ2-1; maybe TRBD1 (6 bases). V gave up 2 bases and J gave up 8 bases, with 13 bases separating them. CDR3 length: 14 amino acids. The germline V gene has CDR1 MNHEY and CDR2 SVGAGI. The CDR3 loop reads CASSYDLGADEQFF. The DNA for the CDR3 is TGTGCCAGCAGTTACGATTTGGGGGCGGATGAGCAGTTCTTC.

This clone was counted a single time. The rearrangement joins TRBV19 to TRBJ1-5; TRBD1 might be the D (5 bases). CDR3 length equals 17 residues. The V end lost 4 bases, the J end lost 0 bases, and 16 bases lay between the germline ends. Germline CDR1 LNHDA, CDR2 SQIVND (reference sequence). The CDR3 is CASSSEIKRGSNQPQHF. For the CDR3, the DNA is TGTGCCAGTAGTAGCGAAATCAAAAGGGGTAGCAATCAGCCCCAGCATTTT.

CDR3 loop: CASSLGFGTEAFF. The CDR3 DNA reads as TGTGCCAGCAGCTTGGGGTTCGGAACTGAAGCTTTCTTT. The chain recombines TRBV5-6 with TRBJ1-1; no clear D gene. Germline-derived CDR1 and CDR2 are SGHDT and YYEEEE. V was cut by 0 bases and J by 5 bases, with 8 bases left in between. CDR3 length: 13 residues.

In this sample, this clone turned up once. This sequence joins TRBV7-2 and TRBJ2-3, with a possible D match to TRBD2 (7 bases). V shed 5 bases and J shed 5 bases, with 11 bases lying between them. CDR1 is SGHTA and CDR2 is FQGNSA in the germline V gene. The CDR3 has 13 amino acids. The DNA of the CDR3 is TGTGCCAGCAGCGGGGGGGCGGAAGATACGCAGTATTTT. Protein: CASSGGAEDTQYF.

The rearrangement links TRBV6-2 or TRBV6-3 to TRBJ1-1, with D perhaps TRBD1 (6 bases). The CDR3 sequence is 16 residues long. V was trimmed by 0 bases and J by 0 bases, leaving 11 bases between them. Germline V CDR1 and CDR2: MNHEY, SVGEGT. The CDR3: CASSYSGQTMNTEAFF. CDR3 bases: TGTGCCAGCAGTTACTCAGGACAGACCATGAACACTGAAGCTTTCTTT.

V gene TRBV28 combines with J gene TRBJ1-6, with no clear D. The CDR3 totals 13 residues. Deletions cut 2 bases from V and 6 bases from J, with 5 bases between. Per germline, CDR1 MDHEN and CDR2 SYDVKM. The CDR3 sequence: CASSLASNSPLHF. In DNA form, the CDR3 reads TGTGCCAGCAGTTTAGCTAGTAATTCACCCCTCCACTTT.

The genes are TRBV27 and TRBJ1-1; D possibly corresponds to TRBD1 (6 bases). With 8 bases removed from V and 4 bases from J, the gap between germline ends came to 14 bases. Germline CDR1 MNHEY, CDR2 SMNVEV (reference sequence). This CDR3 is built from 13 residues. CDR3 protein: CASGTGMGTEAFF. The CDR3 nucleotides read TGTGCCAGCGGCACAGGGATGGGCACTGAAGCTTTCTTT.

For the CDR3, the DNA is TGTGCCAGCAGCCAAGAGGCCGGGACAGGGGGCATTGGGGGTTCTGGCTACACCTTC. Amino acid sequence: CASSQEAGTGGIGGSGYTF. The chain combines TRBV3-1 (or the pseudogene TRBV3-2) with TRBJ1-2; TRBD1 aligns across 12 bases. CDR1 and CDR2 from the germline V gene are LGHDT and YNNKEL (reference sequence). V was clipped by 0 bases and J by 7 bases; unmatched bases: 15. This CDR3 spans 19 amino acids.

The CDR3 DNA sequence: TGTGCCAGCAGCCCACGGTCGAACACCATATATTTT. Its translation is CASSPRSNTIYF. The V and J genes are TRBV6-2 or TRBV6-3 and TRBJ1-3, with D unresolved. CDR1 and CDR2 (germline): MNHEY, SVGEGT. The CDR3 spans 12 residues. Trimming took 6 bases from V and 7 from J, leaving 10 bases between them.

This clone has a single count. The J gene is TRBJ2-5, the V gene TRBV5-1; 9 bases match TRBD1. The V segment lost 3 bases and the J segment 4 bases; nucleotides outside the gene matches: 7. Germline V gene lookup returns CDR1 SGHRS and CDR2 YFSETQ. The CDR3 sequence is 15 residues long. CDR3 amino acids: CASSYSTGGPETQYF. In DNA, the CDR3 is TGCGCCAGCAGCTATAGTACAGGGGGCCCAGAGACCCAGTACTTC. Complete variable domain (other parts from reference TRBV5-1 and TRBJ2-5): KAGVTQTPRYLIKTRGQQVTLSCSPISGHRSVSWYQQTPGQGLQFLFEYFSETQRNKGNFPGRFSGRQFSNSRSEMNVSTLELGDSALYLCASSYSTGGPETQYFGPGTRLLVL.

In nucleotides, the CDR3 is TGTGCCAGTAGTACCTACAGGGGTAGCAATCAGCCCCAGCATTTT. Its protein product is CASSTYRGSNQPQHF. This chain uses TRBV19 with TRBJ1-5; 7 positions match TRBD1. Germline V CDR1 and CDR2: LNHDA, SQIVND (reference sequence). V was clipped by 4 bases and J by 0 bases; unmatched bases: 3. CDR3 length: 15 residues. The variable domain in full, with the rest retrieved from reference TRBV19 and TRBJ1-5, is DGGITQSPKYLFRKEGQNVTLSCEQNLNHDAMYWYRQDPGQGLRLIYYSQIVNDFQKGDIAEGYSVSREKKESFPLTVTSAQKNPTAFYLCASSTYRGSNQPQHFGDGTRLSIL.

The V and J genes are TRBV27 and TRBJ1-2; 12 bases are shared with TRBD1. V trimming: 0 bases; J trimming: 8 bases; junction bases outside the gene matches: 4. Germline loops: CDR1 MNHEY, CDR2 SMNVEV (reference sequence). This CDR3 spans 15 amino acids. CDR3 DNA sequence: TGTGCCAGCAGTTTATCCTGGGACAGGGGGCAAGGCTACACCTTC. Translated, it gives CASSLSWDRGQGYTF.

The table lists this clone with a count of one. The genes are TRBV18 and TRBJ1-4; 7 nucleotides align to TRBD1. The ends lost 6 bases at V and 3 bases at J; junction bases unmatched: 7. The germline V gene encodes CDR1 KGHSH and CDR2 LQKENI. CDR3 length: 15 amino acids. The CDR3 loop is CASSQSGQANEKLFF. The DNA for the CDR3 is TGTGCCAGCTCCCAATCTGGACAGGCTAATGAAAAACTGTTTTTT.

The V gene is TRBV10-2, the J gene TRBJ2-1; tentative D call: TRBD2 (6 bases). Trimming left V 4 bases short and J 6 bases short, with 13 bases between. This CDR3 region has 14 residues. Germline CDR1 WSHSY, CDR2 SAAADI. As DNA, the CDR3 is TGCGCCAGCAGTGTAGCGCTAGCGTTCAATGAGCAGTTCTTC. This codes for CASSVALAFNEQFF.

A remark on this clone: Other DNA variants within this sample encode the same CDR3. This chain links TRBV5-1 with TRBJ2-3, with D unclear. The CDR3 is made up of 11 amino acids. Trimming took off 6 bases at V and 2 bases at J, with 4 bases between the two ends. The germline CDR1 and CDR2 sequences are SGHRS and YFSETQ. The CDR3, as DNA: TGCGCCAGCACGAACACAGATACGCAGTATTTT. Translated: CASTNTDTQYF.

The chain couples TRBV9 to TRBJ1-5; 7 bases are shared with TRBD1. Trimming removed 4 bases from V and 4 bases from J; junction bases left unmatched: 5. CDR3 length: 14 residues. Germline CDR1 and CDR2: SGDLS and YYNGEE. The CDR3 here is CASSLGTDNQPQHF. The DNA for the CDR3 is TGTGCCAGCAGCCTTGGGACAGATAATCAGCCCCAGCATTTT. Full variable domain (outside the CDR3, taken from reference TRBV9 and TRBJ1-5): DSGVTQTPKHLITATGQRVTLRCSPRSGDLSVYWYQQSLDQGLQFLIQYYNGEERAKGNILERFSAQQFPDLHSELNLSSLELGDSALYFCASSLGTDNQPQHFGDGTRLSIL.

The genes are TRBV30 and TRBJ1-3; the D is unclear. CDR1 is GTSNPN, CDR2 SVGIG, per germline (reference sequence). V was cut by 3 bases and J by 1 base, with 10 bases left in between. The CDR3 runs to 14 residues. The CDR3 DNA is TGTGCCTGGAGGCTCTCGGGTTCTGGAAACACCATATATTTT. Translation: CAWRLSGSGNTIYF. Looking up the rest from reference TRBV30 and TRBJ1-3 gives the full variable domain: SQTIHQWPATLVQPVGSPLSLECTVEGTSNPNLYWYRQAAGRGLQLLFYSVGIGQISSEVPQNLSASRPQDRQFILSSKKLLLSDSGFYLCAWRLSGSGNTIYFGEGSWLTVV.

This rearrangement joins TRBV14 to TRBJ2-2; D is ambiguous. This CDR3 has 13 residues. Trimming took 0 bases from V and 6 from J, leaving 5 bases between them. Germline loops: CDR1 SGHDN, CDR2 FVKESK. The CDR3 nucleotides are TGTGCCAGCAGCCAAGATCGGCCCGGGGAGCTGTTTTTT. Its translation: CASSQDRPGELFF.

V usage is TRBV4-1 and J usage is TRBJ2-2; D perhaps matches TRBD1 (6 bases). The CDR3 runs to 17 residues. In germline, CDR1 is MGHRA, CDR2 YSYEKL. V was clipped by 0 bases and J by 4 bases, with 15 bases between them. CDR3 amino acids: CASSQEPQGPSTGELFF. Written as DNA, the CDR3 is TGCGCCAGCAGCCAAGAGCCCCAGGGGCCCTCCACCGGGGAGCTGTTTTTT.

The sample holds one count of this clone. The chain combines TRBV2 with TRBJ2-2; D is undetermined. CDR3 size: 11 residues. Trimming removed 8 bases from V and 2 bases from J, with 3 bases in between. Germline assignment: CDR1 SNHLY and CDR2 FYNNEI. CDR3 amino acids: CASQNTGELFF. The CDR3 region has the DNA TGTGCCAGCCAAAACACCGGGGAGCTGTTTTTT.

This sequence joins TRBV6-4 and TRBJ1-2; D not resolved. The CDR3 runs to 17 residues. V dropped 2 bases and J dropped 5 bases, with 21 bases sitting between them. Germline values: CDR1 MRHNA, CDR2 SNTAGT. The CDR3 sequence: CASSDEVEGPTGYGYTF. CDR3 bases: TGTGCCAGCAGTGACGAAGTGGAAGGCCCCACCGGGTATGGCTACACCTTC.

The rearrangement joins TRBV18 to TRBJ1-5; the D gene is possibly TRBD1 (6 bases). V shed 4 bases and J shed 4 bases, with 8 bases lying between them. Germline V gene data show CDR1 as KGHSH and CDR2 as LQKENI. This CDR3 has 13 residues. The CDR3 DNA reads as TGTGCCAGCTCACAGGACAGTAATCAGCCCCAGCATTTT. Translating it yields CASSQDSNQPQHF.

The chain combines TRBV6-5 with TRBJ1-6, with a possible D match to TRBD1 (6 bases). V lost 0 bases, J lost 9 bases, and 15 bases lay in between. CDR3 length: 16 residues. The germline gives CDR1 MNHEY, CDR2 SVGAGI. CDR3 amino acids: CASSYSPGVGPSPLHF. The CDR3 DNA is TGTGCCAGCAGTTACTCGCCAGGGGTAGGGCCTTCACCCCTCCACTTT.

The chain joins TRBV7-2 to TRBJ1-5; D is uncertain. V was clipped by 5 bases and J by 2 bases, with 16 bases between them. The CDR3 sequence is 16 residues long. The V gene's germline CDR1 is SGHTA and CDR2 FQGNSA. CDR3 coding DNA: TGTGCCAGCAGCCGGGCGGGCTTAAATGGCAATCAGCCCCAGCATTTT. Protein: CASSRAGLNGNQPQHF. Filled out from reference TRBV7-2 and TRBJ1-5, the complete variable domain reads GAGVSQSPSNKVTEKGKDVELRCDPISGHTALYWYRQSLGQGLEFLIYFQGNSAPDKSGLPSDRFSAERTGGSVSTLTIQRTQQEDSAVYLCASSRAGLNGNQPQHFGDGTRLSIL.

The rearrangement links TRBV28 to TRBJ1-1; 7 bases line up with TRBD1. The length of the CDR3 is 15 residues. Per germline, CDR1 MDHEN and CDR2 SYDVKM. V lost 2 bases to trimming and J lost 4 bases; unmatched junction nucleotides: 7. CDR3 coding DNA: TGTGCCAGCAGTTTAACTTTACAGGGGAGCACTGAAGCTTTCTTT. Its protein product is CASSLTLQGSTEAFF.

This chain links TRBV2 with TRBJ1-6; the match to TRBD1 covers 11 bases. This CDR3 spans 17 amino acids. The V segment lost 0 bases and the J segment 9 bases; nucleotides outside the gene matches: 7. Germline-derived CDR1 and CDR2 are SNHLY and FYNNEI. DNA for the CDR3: TGTGCCAGCAGTGAAGCTAGGGGACAGGGGGAAGCTTCACCCCTCCACTTT. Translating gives CASSEARGQGEASPLHF.

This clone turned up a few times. CDR3 sequence reads: CASRPGQSNTEAFF. CDR3 coding DNA: TGTGCCAGCAGGCCGGGGCAGTCCAACACTGAAGCTTTCTTT. The chain couples TRBV6-4 to TRBJ1-1; a weak D match, TRBD1 (5 bases). The CDR3 length is 14 residues. In germline, CDR1 is MRHNA, CDR2 SNTAGT. Trimming stripped 6 bases from V and 2 bases from J, with 13 bases between.